The clone carrying this T cell receptor beta chain occurred a few times. The germline V and J ends were trimmed by 2 bases and 3 bases, with 10 bases remaining between them. CDR1 SEHNR and CDR2 FQNEAQ come from the germline V gene (reference sequence). The CDR3 has 14 residues. Each CDR3 protein gets one entry after TCRdb re-called the RT-PCR reads with MiXCR. Of almost 700,000 distinct CDR3 sequences detected, about 14% appear once; the ten largest clones hold roughly 3.6%. The sample was memory CD4+ T cells from blood. The receptor comes from a female donor in good health, serving as a healthy control. The gene calls are TRBV7-9 and TRBJ1-1; D is perhaps TRBD1 (5 bases). The CDR3 spells CASSLIGDDTEAFF. In DNA, the CDR3 is TGTGCCAGCAGCTTAATTGGGGACGACACTGAAGCTTTCTTT.